The 30 T cell receptor beta chains below were found in one sample sequenced in a study of cytotoxic CD8 clonotypes in ibrutinib-treated CLL. Profiling relied on immunoSEQ multiplex PCR, and the TCRdb table lists in-frame clones only, not all of them. Here the sample spans 130,000 or so clones, 77% being singletons. Specimen: PBMCs, collected after 12 months of ibrutinib treatment. Receptor source: a human donor with chronic lymphocytic leukemia.

The V call is TRBV2, the J call TRBJ2-1; D may be TRBD2 (5 bases). Per the germline V gene, CDR1 is SNHLY and CDR2 is FYNNEI. This CDR3 is 12 amino acids long. The ends were cut back, 11 bases at V and 4 bases at J, with 12 bases in the middle. The CDR3: CAGGLYYNEQFF. The CDR3 coding sequence is TGTGCCGGCGGACTCTATTACAATGAGCAGTTCTTC.

Of note for this clone: The identical CDR3 is also encoded by other nucleotide sequences in the sample. This chain connects TRBV7-6 to TRBJ2-7; D not certain. V dropped 3 bases and J dropped 3 bases, with 9 bases sitting between them. Germline V gene lookup returns CDR1 SGHVS and CDR2 FNYEAQ. This CDR3 region has 13 residues. The DNA for the CDR3 is TGTGCCAGCAGCTTGGGCCAGTACTACGAGCAGTACTTC. Protein: CASSLGQYYEQYF.

The chain joins TRBV7-4 to TRBJ1-3; 7 bases agree with TRBD1. Germline CDR1 is SGHVT and CDR2 is SQSDAQ. V lost 5 bases to trimming and J lost 4 bases; unmatched junction nucleotides: 11. The CDR3 consists of 16 residues. The CDR3 protein is CASSAKRGLEGNTIYF. CDR3 bases: TGTGCCAGCAGCGCCAAGAGGGGGCTGGAAGGAAACACCATATATTTT.

This clone was observed a handful of times. This chain uses TRBV30 with TRBJ1-4; D unclear. V lost 5 bases and J 3 bases, leaving 10 bases between the germline ends. Per the germline V gene, CDR1 is GTSNPN and CDR2 is SVGIG (reference sequence). The CDR3 totals 13 residues. CDR3 nucleotides: TGTGCCTGGTCGCTGTCTCCTAATGAAAAACTGTTTTTT. Its translation is CAWSLSPNEKLFF. Supplemented by reference TRBV30 and TRBJ1-4, the full variable domain reads SQTIHQWPATLVQPVGSPLSLECTVEGTSNPNLYWYRQAAGRGLQLLFYSVGIGQISSEVPQNLSASRPQDRQFILSSKKLLLSDSGFYLCAWSLSPNEKLFFGSGTQLSVL.

This clone was detected a few times. V is TRBV19 and J is TRBJ1-4; D remains ambiguous. V was cut by 3 bases and J by 11 bases, with 16 bases left in between. The CDR3 consists of 14 residues. Germline V gene lookup returns CDR1 LNHDA and CDR2 SQIVND (reference sequence). CDR3 sequence (DNA): TGTGCCAGTAGTATCACGGTGTCCGCAGATAAACTGTTTTTT. It yields the protein CASSITVSADKLFF.

The chain links TRBV7-2 to TRBJ2-2; 7 bases map to TRBD1. CDR1 and CDR2 (germline): SGHTA, FQGNSA. This CDR3 is 15 amino acids long. V lost 4 bases, J lost 1 base, and 3 bases stayed unmatched. The CDR3 protein is CASSSQGENTGELFF. The CDR3, as DNA: TGTGCCAGCAGCTCCCAGGGGGAGAACACCGGGGAGCTGTTTTTT.

For the CDR3, the DNA is TGTGCCAGCAGCGTAGTAAGTCAGGGGACCACCGGGGAGCTGTTTTTT. Amino acid sequence: CASSVVSQGTTGELFF. V is TRBV9 and J is TRBJ2-2; D is possibly TRBD1 (6 bases). V gave up 0 bases and J gave up 4 bases, with 13 bases separating them. The germline V gene encodes CDR1 SGDLS and CDR2 YYNGEE. This CDR3 has 16 residues.

J is TRBJ1-4 and V is TRBV7-2, with TRBD1 matching 7 bases. The CDR3 is 12 amino acids. V trimming: 3 bases; J trimming: 12 bases; junction bases outside the gene matches: 4. From germline, CDR1 is SGHTA and CDR2 FQGNSA. The CDR3 region is CASSFGGTELFF. The CDR3 nucleotides are TGTGCCAGCAGCTTCGGGGGGACAGAACTGTTTTTT.

The chain carries TRBV7-2 and TRBJ2-7; the match to TRBD1 covers 8 bases. V lost 1 base and J lost 5; bases outside the gene matches: 10. This CDR3 comprises 16 residues. Germline V lookup: CDR1 SGHTA, CDR2 FQGNSA. The DNA of the CDR3 is TGTGCCAGCAGCTTAGTGTTCACGGCAGGGGGCCACGAGCAGTACTTC. It codes for CASSLVFTAGGHEQYF.

This CDR3 reads CAISEGFEAFF. CDR3 bases: TGTGCCATCAGTGAGGGGTTTGAAGCTTTCTTT. The V call is TRBV10-3, the J call TRBJ1-1; D uncertain. V dropped 2 bases and J dropped 7 bases, with 5 bases sitting between them. The CDR3 runs 11 residues. Germline V gives CDR1 ENHRY, CDR2 SYGVKD.

This sequence joins TRBV7-2 and TRBJ2-5, with 14 bases identical to TRBD2. The trim removed 5 bases at V and 3 bases at J, leaving 8 bases unmatched. CDR1 is SGHTA and CDR2 is FQGNSA in the germline V gene. The CDR3 totals 17 residues. This chain's CDR3 is CASSQHRLAGGKETQYF. The CDR3 DNA follows: TGTGCCAGCAGCCAACATAGACTAGCGGGAGGGAAAGAGACCCAGTACTTC.

CDR3 DNA: TGCGCCAGCAGCTTGGCCCTGGGGCCTGAAGCTTTCTTT. Encoded protein: CASSLALGPEAFF. The chain couples TRBV5-1 to TRBJ1-1; D possibly corresponds to TRBD1 (5 bases). V was shortened by 0 bases and J by 6 bases, with 9 bases between the two germline ends. The CDR3 loop spans 13 amino acids. The V gene's germline CDR1 is SGHRS and CDR2 YFSETQ. Using reference TRBV5-1 and TRBJ1-1 for the parts outside the CDR3, the full variable domain is KAGVTQTPRYLIKTRGQQVTLSCSPISGHRSVSWYQQTPGQGLQFLFEYFSETQRNKGNFPGRFSGRQFSNSRSEMNVSTLELGDSALYLCASSLALGPEAFFGQGTRLTVV.

The CDR3 DNA reads TGTGCCAGCAGTTATGGGGGGAAGACCCAGTACTTC. Translation: CASSYGGKTQYF. This sequence joins TRBV6-6 and TRBJ2-5; a weak D match, TRBD2 (6 bases). Germline loops: CDR1 MNHNY, CDR2 SVGAGI (reference sequence). Trimming took 3 bases from V and 6 from J, leaving 8 bases between them. The CDR3 is 12 residues long.

This clone was recorded only once. The genes are TRBV18 and TRBJ1-1; perhaps TRBD1 as D (5 bases). There are 14 residues in the CDR3. Germline values: CDR1 KGHSH, CDR2 LQKENI. V lost 5 bases and J 0 bases, leaving 10 bases between the germline ends. CDR3 residues: CASSAGILNTEAFF. CDR3 sequence (DNA): TGTGCCAGCTCAGCAGGGATACTGAACACTGAAGCTTTCTTT.

V usage is TRBV6-5 and J usage is TRBJ2-3; D might be TRBD1 (5 bases). This CDR3 region has 13 residues. Germline CDR1 reads MNHEY; CDR2 reads SVGAGI. Trimming left V 6 bases short and J 6 bases short, with 13 bases between. CDR3 amino acids: CASSQPGADTQYF. The CDR3 DNA sequence: TGTGCCAGCAGCCAACCTGGGGCCGATACGCAGTATTTT.

This sequence joins TRBV29-1 and TRBJ1-2, with TRBD1 matching over 9 bases. V was pared by 7 bases and J by 4 bases, with 7 bases of the junction left unmatched. The CDR3 loop spans 13 amino acids. Germline V gene data show CDR1 as SQVTM and CDR2 as ANQGSEA. In DNA, the CDR3 is TGCAGCGCCGGGACAGGGCCGCTCTATGGCTACACCTTC. Protein: CSAGTGPLYGYTF.

This chain joins TRBV5-1 and TRBJ2-3; weak D call: TRBD1 (5 bases). Between the trimmed V and J ends, which lost 0 bases and 6 bases, there was a span of 14 bases. CDR1 and CDR2 from the germline V gene are SGHRS and YFSETQ. This CDR3 spans 15 amino acids. The DNA of the CDR3 is TGCGCCAGCAGCTTGGCCGTATCAGGGTGGGATACGCAGTATTTT. Amino acids: CASSLAVSGWDTQYF. Based on the CDR3 plus reference TRBV5-1 and TRBJ2-3, the full variable domain is KAGVTQTPRYLIKTRGQQVTLSCSPISGHRSVSWYQQTPGQGLQFLFEYFSETQRNKGNFPGRFSGRQFSNSRSEMNVSTLELGDSALYLCASSLAVSGWDTQYFGPGTRLTVL.

The rearrangement links TRBV11-1 to TRBJ2-1; TRBD2 matches 8 bases. Trimming removed 5 bases from V and 15 bases from J; junction bases left unmatched: 12. The germline CDR1 and CDR2 sequences are SGHAT and FQDESV (reference sequence). CDR3 length: 13 residues. The DNA of the CDR3 is TGTGCCAGCAGCGTTAGCGGGGCCGGCCCGGCGTTCTTC. Its protein is CASSVSGAGPAFF. Supplemented by reference TRBV11-1 and TRBJ2-1, the full variable domain reads EAEVAQSPRYKITEKSQAVAFWCDPISGHATLYWYRQILGQGPELLVQFQDESVVDDSQLPKDRFSAERLKGVDSTLKIQPAELGDSAMYLCASSVSGAGPAFFGPGTRLTVL.

The V call is TRBV7-9, the J call TRBJ2-5; D call uncertain. This CDR3 has 13 residues. From germline, CDR1 is SEHNR and CDR2 FQNEAQ (reference sequence). Trimming stripped 3 bases from V and 5 bases from J, with 10 bases between. The CDR3 DNA reads TGTGCCAGCAGCTTTTCAGCGTCTGAGACCCAGTACTTC. Translated, it gives CASSFSASETQYF.

This sequence joins TRBV7-2 and TRBJ1-5, with a possible D match to TRBD1 (5 bases). This CDR3 has 17 residues. Germline values: CDR1 SGHTA, CDR2 FQGNSA. V lost 1 base, J lost 5 bases, and 18 bases lay in between. The CDR3 loop reads CASSLVGGHAWDQPQHF. DNA of the CDR3: TGTGCCAGCAGCTTAGTCGGTGGACATGCATGGGATCAGCCCCAGCATTTT.

The V gene is TRBV7-2, the J gene TRBJ1-1; D call uncertain. V was clipped by 1 base and J by 4 bases, with 10 bases between them. CDR3 length equals 14 residues. CDR1 SGHTA and CDR2 FQGNSA come from the germline V gene. In DNA form, the CDR3 reads TGTGCCAGCAGCTTAGTCGCAAGTGGCACTGAAGCTTTCTTT. Translating gives CASSLVASGTEAFF.

The rearrangement joins TRBV2 to TRBJ2-1; D may be TRBD2 (7 bases). V lost 5 bases and J 7 bases, leaving 12 bases between the germline ends. The CDR3 totals 13 residues. Germline lookup yields CDR1 SNHLY and CDR2 FYNNEI. The chain's CDR3 is CASSRGGLNEQFF. The DNA of the CDR3 is TGTGCCAGCAGTAGGGGGGGGCTAAATGAGCAGTTCTTC.

V and J are TRBV27 and TRBJ2-7; TRBD1 matches at 9 bases. Germline CDR1 reads MNHEY; CDR2 reads SMNVEV (reference sequence). The CDR3 contains 14 residues. The J segment lost 1 base and the V segment lost 5 bases, leaving 3 bases of the junction unmatched. The CDR3: CASSPDRGSYEQYF. The CDR3 DNA sequence: TGTGCCAGCAGTCCGGACAGGGGTTCCTACGAGCAGTACTTC.

This rearrangement joins TRBV11-3 to TRBJ2-7; D possibly uses TRBD1 or TRBD2 (5 bases each). CDR3 length: 15 residues. V was shortened by 0 bases and J by 3 bases, with 12 bases between the two germline ends. From germline, CDR1 is SGHNT and CDR2 YENEEA. CDR3 protein: CASSLDGRGNYEQYF. CDR3 bases: TGTGCCAGCAGCTTAGACGGCCGGGGCAACTACGAGCAGTACTTC. The variable domain in full, completed from reference TRBV11-3 and TRBJ2-7, reads EAGVVQSPRYKIIEKKQPVAFWCNPISGHNTLYWYLQNLGQGPELLIRYENEEAVDDSQLPKDRFSAERLKGVDSTLKIQPAELGDSAVYLCASSLDGRGNYEQYFGPGTRLTVT.

This sequence joins TRBV30 and TRBJ2-7; D is tentatively TRBD1 or TRBD2 (6 bases each). The CDR3 has 14 amino acids. The germline gives CDR1 GTSNPN, CDR2 SVGIG (reference sequence). V was shortened by 5 bases and J by 1 base, with 15 bases between the two germline ends. The chain's CDR3 is CAWCTGGPSYEQYF. Here the CDR3 DNA reads TGTGCCTGGTGCACTGGGGGGCCTTCCTACGAGCAGTACTTC.

This chain links TRBV9 with TRBJ1-1, with a tentative D call TRBD1 (5 bases). Looked up from germline, CDR1 is SGDLS and CDR2 is YYNGEE. The CDR3 spans 12 residues. Trimming took off 0 bases at V and 11 bases at J, with 11 bases between the two ends. The CDR3, as DNA: TGTGCCAGCAGCGTAGGGAGGGGCGACGCTTTCTTT. Protein sequence: CASSVGRGDAFF. Combining the CDR3 with reference TRBV9 and TRBJ1-1 gives the whole variable domain DSGVTQTPKHLITATGQRVTLRCSPRSGDLSVYWYQQSLDQGLQFLIQYYNGEERAKGNILERFSAQQFPDLHSELNLSSLELGDSALYFCASSVGRGDAFFGQGTRLTVV.

This clone was observed a few times. The chain has TRBV6-4 and TRBJ2-6, with TRBD2 matching over 10 bases. Trimming cost V 2 bases and J 2 bases; bases outside gene matches: 0. Germline V CDR1 and CDR2: MRHNA, SNTAGT. The CDR3 sequence is 16 residues long. The CDR3 sequence: CASSDLAGAGANVLTF. CDR3 nucleotide sequence: TGTGCCAGCAGTGACCTAGCGGGGGCTGGGGCCAACGTCCTGACTTTC.

The chain's CDR3 is CASSLDNLAEQYF. The DNA for the CDR3 is TGTGCCAGCAGCTTAGACAACCTTGCGGAGCAGTACTTC. The chain is built from TRBV11-3 and TRBJ2-7; D ambiguous. CDR1 is SGHNT and CDR2 is YENEEA in the germline V gene. Between the trimmed V and J ends, which lost 0 bases and 7 bases, there was a span of 10 bases. The CDR3 extends over 13 amino acids.

CDR3 protein: CASSPLRGGNEQFF. Written as DNA, the CDR3 is TGTGCCAGCAGCCCCTTGCGGGGCGGGAATGAGCAGTTCTTC. V gene TRBV7-3 combines with J gene TRBJ2-1, with a possible D match to TRBD2 (6 bases). The CDR3 sequence is 14 residues long. V was shortened by 5 bases and J by 7 bases, with 15 bases between the two germline ends. Germline values: CDR1 SGHTA, CDR2 FQGTGA.

The chain employs TRBV5-5 and TRBJ1-4; D not certain. In germline, CDR1 is SGHKS, CDR2 YYEKEE (reference sequence). The V end lost 4 bases, the J end lost 8 bases, and 12 bases lay between the germline ends. CDR3 size: 13 residues. Here the CDR3 reads CASSAMDGEKLFF. The CDR3 nucleotides read TGTGCCAGCAGCGCAATGGACGGCGAAAAACTGTTTTTT.